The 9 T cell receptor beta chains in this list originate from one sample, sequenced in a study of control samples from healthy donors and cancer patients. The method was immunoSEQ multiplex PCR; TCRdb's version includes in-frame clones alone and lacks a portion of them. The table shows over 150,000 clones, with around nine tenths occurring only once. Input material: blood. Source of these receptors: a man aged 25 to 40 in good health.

The chain's CDR3 is CASSLGGFQGREKLFF. CDR3 DNA: TGTGCCAGCAGCTTAGGAGGTTTTCAGGGAAGAGAAAAACTGTTTTTT. The V and J genes are TRBV11-2 and TRBJ1-4, with D maybe TRBD1 (5 bases). Trimming pared 1 base from V and 8 bases from J, leaving 17 bases between. The V gene's germline CDR1 is SGHAT and CDR2 FQNNGV. The CDR3 has 16 residues.

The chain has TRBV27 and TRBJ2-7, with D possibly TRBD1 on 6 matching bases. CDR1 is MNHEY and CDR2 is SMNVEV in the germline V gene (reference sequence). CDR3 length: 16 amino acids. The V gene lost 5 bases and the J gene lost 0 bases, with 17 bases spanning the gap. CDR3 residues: CASSPRVGQSSYEQYF. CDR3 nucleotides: TGTGCCAGCAGTCCCCGCGTCGGACAGAGCTCCTACGAGCAGTACTTC.

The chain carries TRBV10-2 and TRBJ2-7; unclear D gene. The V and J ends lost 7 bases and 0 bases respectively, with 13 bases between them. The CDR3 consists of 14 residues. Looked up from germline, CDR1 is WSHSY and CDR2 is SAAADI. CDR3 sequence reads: CASMATASSYEQYF. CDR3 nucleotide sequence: TGCGCCAGCATGGCTACCGCTAGCTCCTACGAGCAGTACTTC.

The CDR3 DNA is TGTGCCAGCAGCTTATCTCCGGCAGGCTACGAGCAGTACTTC. Translating it yields CASSLSPAGYEQYF. The chain links TRBV7-2 to TRBJ2-7; D not resolved. This CDR3 comprises 14 residues. V was pared by 2 bases and J by 3 bases, with 11 bases between. The germline V gene encodes CDR1 SGHTA and CDR2 FQGNSA.

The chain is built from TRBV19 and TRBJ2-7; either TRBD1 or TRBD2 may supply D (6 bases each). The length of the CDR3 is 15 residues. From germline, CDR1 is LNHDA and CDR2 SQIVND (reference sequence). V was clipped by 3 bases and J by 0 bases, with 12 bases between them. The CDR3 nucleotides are TGTGCCAGTAGTATGAGAGGGGGGAACTCCTACGAGCAGTACTTC. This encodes CASSMRGGNSYEQYF.

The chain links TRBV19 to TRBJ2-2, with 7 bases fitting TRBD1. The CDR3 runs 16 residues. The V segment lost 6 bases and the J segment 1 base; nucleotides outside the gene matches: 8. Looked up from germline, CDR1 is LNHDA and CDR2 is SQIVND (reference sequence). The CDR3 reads CASRPDRALNTGELFF. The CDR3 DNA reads TGTGCCAGTAGACCCGACAGGGCGCTGAACACCGGGGAGCTGTTTTTT.

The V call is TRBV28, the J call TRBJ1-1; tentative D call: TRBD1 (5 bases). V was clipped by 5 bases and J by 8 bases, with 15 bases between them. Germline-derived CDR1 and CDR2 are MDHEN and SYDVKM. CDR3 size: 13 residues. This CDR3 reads CASSMGGDGEAFF. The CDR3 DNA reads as TGTGCCAGCAGTATGGGGGGGGACGGAGAAGCTTTCTTT.

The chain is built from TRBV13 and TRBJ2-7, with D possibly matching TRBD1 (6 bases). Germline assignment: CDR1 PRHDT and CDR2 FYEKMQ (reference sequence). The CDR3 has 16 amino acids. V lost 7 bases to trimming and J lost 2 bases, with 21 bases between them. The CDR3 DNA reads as TGTGCCAGCACCAACCTGGACTCAGGGGTTACCTACGAGCAGTACTTC. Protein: CASTNLDSGVTYEQYF.

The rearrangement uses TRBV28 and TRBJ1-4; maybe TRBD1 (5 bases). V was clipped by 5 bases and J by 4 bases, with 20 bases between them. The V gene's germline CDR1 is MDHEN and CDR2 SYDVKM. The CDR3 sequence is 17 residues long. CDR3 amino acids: CASSLFGGGRGNEKLFF. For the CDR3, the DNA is TGTGCCAGCAGTCTATTCGGGGGAGGGAGGGGTAATGAAAAACTGTTTTTT.